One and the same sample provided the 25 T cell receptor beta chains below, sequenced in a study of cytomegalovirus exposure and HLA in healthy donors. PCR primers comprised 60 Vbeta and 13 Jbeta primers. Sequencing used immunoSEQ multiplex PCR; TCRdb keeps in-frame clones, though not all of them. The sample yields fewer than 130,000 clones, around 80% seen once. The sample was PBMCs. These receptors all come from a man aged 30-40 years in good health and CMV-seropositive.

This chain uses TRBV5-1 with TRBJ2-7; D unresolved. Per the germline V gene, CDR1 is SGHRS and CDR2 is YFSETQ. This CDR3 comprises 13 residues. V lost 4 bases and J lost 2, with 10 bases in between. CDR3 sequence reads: CASSPPSPYEQYF. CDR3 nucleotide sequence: TGCGCCAGCAGCCCCCCCTCCCCCTACGAGCAGTACTTC. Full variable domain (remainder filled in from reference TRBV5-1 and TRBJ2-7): KAGVTQTPRYLIKTRGQQVTLSCSPISGHRSVSWYQQTPGQGLQFLFEYFSETQRNKGNFPGRFSGRQFSNSRSEMNVSTLELGDSALYLCASSPPSPYEQYFGPGTRLTVT.

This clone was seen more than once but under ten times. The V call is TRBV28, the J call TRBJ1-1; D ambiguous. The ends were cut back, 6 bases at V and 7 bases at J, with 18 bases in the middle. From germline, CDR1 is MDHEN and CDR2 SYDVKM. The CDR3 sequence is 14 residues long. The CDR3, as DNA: TGTGCCAGCAGCACCAATGCTAACAGCCATGAAGCTTTCTTT. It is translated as CASSTNANSHEAFF.

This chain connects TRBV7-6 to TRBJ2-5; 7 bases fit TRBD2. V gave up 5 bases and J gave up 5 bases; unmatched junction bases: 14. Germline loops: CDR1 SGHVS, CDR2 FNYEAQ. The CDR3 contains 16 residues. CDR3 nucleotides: TGTGCCAGCAGCCAAGGGCAAGCGGGGATGGGGGAGACCCAGTACTTC. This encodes CASSQGQAGMGETQYF.

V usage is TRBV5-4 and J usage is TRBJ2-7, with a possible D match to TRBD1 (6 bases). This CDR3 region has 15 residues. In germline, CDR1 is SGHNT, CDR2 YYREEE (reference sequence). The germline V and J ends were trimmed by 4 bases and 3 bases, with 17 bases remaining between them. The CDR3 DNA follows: TGTGCCAGCAGCACGACAGGCAGTCCGGGCTACGAGCAGTACTTC. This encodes CASSTTGSPGYEQYF.

This chain's CDR3 is CASSRGLAGDTDTQYF. For the CDR3, the DNA is TGTGCCAGCAGTCGAGGACTAGCGGGGGACACAGATACGCAGTATTTT. The chain employs TRBV9 and TRBJ2-3; 13 positions agree with TRBD2. Germline-derived CDR1 and CDR2 are SGDLS and YYNGEE. Trimming at V came to 5 bases and at J to 2 bases, leaving 5 bases not matched to a gene. The CDR3 length is 16 residues.

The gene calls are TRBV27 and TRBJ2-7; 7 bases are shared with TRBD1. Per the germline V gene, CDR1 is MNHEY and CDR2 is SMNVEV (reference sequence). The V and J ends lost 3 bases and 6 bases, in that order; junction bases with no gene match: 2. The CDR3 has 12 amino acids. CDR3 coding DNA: TGTGCCAGCAGTTTCACAGGGGCCGAGCAGTACTTC. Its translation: CASSFTGAEQYF.

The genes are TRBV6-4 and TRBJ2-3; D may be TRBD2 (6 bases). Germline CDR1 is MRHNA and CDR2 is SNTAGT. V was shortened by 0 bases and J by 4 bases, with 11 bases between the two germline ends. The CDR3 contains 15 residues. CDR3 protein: CASSDSGGAADTQYF. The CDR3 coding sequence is TGTGCCAGCAGTGACTCTGGCGGGGCGGCAGATACGCAGTATTTT.

The CDR3 spells CASSVLRDFYQETQYF. The CDR3 nucleotides are TGCGCCAGCAGCGTCCTCCGGGACTTCTACCAAGAGACCCAGTACTTC. This chain uses TRBV5-1 with TRBJ2-5; weak D call: TRBD2 (6 bases). V dropped 4 bases and J dropped 0 bases, with 16 bases sitting between them. The CDR3 has 16 amino acids. Germline lookup yields CDR1 SGHRS and CDR2 YFSETQ. Filled out from reference TRBV5-1 and TRBJ2-5, the complete variable domain reads KAGVTQTPRYLIKTRGQQVTLSCSPISGHRSVSWYQQTPGQGLQFLFEYFSETQRNKGNFPGRFSGRQFSNSRSEMNVSTLELGDSALYLCASSVLRDFYQETQYFGPGTRLLVL.

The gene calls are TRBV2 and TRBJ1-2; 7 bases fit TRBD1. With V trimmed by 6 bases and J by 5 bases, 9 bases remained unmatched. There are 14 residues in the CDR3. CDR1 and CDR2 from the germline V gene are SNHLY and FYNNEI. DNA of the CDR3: TGTGCCAGCAGGGCCGGGACAGATAAGTATGGCTACACCTTC. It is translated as CASRAGTDKYGYTF.

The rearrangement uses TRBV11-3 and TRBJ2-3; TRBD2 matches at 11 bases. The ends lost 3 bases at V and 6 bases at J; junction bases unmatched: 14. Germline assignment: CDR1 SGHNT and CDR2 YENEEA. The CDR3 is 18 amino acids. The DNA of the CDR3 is TGTGCCAGCAGCTTCTCCCCGGGTATAGCGGGGGGGCCCGATACGCAGTATTTT. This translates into CASSFSPGIAGGPDTQYF.

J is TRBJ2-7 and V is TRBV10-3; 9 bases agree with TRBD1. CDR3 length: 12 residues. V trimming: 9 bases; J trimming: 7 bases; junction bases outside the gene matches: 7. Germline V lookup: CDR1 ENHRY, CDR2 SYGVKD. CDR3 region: CAMGTGMGEQYF. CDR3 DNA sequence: TGTGCCATGGGGACAGGGATGGGTGAGCAGTACTTC.

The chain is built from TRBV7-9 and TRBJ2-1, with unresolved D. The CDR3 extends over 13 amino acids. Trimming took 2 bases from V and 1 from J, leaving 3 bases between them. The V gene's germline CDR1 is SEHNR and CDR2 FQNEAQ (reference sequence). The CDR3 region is CASSLSSYNEQFF. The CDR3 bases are TGTGCCAGCAGCTTATCGTCCTACAATGAGCAGTTCTTC.

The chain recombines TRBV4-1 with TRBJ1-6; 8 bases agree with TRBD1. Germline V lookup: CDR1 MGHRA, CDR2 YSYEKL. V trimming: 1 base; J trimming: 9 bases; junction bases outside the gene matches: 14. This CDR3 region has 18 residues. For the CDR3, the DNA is TGCGCCAGCAGCCAAGGCTGGGCAGGGGGCATCTTTGGTTCACCCCTCCACTTT. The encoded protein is CASSQGWAGGIFGSPLHF.

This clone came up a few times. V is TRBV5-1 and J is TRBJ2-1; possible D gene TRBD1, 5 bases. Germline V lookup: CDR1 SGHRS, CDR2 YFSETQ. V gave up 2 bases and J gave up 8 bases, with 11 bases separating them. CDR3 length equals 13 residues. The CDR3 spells CASSFGQGDEQFF. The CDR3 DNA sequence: TGCGCCAGCAGCTTCGGTCAGGGCGATGAGCAGTTCTTC.

In DNA form, the CDR3 reads TGTGCCAGCTCACCGTTGACTAGCGGGGGGGGTCACGAGCAGTACTTC. It translates to CASSPLTSGGGHEQYF. The chain joins TRBV18 to TRBJ2-7, with 14 nucleotides matching TRBD2. The CDR3 length is 16 residues. V lost 3 bases and J lost 5; bases outside the gene matches: 6. Germline lookup yields CDR1 KGHSH and CDR2 LQKENI. Variable domain in full (rest from reference TRBV18 and TRBJ2-7): NAGVMQNPRHLVRRRGQEARLRCSPMKGHSHVYWYRQLPEEGLKFMVYLQKENIIDESGMPKERFSAEFPKEGPSILRIQQVVRGDSAAYFCASSPLTSGGGHEQYFGPGTRLTVT.

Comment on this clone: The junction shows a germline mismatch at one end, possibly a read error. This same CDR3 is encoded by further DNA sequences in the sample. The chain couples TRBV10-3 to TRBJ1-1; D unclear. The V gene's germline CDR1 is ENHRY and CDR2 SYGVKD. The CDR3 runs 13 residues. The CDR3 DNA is TGTGCCATCAGCGAGTGGCAGAACACTGAAGCTTTCTTT. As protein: CAISEWQNTEAFF.

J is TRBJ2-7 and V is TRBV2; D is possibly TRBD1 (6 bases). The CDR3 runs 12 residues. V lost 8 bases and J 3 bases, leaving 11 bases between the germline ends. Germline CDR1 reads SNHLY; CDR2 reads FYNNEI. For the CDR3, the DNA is TGTGCCAGCCTGATAGGGGGCTACGAGCAGTACTTC. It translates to CASLIGGYEQYF.

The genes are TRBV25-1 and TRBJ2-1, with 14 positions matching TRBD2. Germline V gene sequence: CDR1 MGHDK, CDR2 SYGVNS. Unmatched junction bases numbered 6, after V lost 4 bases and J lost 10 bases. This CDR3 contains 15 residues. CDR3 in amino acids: CASSATSGGEWEQFF. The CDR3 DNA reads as TGTGCCAGCAGTGCGACTAGCGGGGGGGAGTGGGAGCAGTTCTTC. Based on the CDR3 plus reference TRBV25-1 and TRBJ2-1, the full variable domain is EADIYQTPRYLVIGTGKKITLECSQTMGHDKMYWYQQDPGMELHLIHYSYGVNSTEKGDLSSESTVSRIRTEHFPLTLESARPSHTSQYLCASSATSGGEWEQFFGPGTRLTVL.

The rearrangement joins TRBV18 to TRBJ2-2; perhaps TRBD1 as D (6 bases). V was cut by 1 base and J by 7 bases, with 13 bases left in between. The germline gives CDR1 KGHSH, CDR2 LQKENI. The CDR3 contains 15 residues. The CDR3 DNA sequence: TGTGCCAGCTCACCACGGCGGGCGACAGGCGGGGAGCTGTTTTTT. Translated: CASSPRRATGGELFF.

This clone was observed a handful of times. CDR3 bases: TGTGCCAGCAGCTCTGGGCGCCGCTCTGGGGCCAACGTCCTGACTTTC. It specifies CASSSGRRSGANVLTF. The J gene is TRBJ2-6, the V gene TRBV13; no definite D call. This CDR3 has 16 residues. V was shortened by 4 bases and J by 0 bases, with 10 bases between the two germline ends. Looked up from germline, CDR1 is PRHDT and CDR2 is FYEKMQ (reference sequence).

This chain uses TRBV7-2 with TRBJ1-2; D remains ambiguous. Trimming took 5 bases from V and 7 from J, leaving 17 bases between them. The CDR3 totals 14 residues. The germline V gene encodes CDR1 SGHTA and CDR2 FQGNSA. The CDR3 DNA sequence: TGTGCCAGCAGCCCCTACCGGGAGGCTCGTGGCTACACCTTC. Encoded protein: CASSPYREARGYTF.

The CDR3 reads CASSSGTGVYGYTF. The CDR3 DNA sequence: TGTGCCAGCAGCTCCGGGACAGGGGTCTATGGCTACACCTTC. The rearrangement joins TRBV28 to TRBJ1-2; 10 bases are a match to TRBD1. The CDR3 consists of 14 residues. The V gene end was trimmed by 6 bases and the J gene end by 4 bases; junction bases not matched to a gene: 5. Germline CDR1 reads MDHEN; CDR2 reads SYDVKM.

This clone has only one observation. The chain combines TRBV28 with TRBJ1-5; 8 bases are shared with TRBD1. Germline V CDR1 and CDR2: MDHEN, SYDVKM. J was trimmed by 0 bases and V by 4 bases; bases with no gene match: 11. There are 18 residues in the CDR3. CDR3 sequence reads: CASSSGQGHPYSNQPQHF. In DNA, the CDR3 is TGTGCCAGCAGTTCCGGACAGGGCCACCCCTATAGCAATCAGCCCCAGCATTTT. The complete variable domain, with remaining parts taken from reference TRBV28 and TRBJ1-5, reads DVKVTQSSRYLVKRTGEKVFLECVQDMDHENMFWYRQDPGLGLRLIYFSYDVKMKEKGDIPEGYSVSREKKERFSLILESASTNQTSMYLCASSSGQGHPYSNQPQHFGDGTRLSIL.

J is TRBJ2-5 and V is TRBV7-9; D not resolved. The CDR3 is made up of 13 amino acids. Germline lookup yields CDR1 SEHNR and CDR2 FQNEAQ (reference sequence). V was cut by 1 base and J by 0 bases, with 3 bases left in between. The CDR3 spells CASSLVYQETQYF. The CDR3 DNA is TGTGCCAGCAGCTTAGTCTACCAAGAGACCCAGTACTTC.

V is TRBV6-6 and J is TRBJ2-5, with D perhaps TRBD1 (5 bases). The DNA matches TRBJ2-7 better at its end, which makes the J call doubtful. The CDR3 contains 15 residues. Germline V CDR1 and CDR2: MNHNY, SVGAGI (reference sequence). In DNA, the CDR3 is TGTGCCAGCACCTTACGGCAGGGAATCGCGTACGAGCAGTACTTC. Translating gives CASTLRQGIAYEQYF.